This is a list of T cell receptor beta chains from one sample in a study of blood T cell repertoires in COVID-19. TCRdb's copy holds only in-frame clones and misses some; the assay was immunoSEQ multiplex PCR. The sample has approximately 260,000 clones, around nine tenths seen once. Sample: peripheral blood. The receptors originated from an older woman with COVID-19, enrolled during active disease. CDR3s include the opening cysteine and the closing phenylalanine or tryptophan. D genes are given only for firm matches. The size of a clone is reported for some rows only, either as once, few or many, or as a class for expanded clones.

abundance	v_gene	d_gene	j_gene	CDR3aa	CDR3nt
-	TRBV7-9	-	TRBJ2-1	CASSPPGSYNEQFF	TGTGCCAGCAGCCCCCCGGGCTCCTACAATGAGCAGTTCTTC
-	TRBV28	-	TRBJ2-1	CASSPTSSYNEQFF	TGTGCCAGCAGTCCAACTAGCTCCTACAATGAGCAGTTCTTC
-	TRBV3-1/TRBV3-2	-	TRBJ1-5	CASSQGDNQPQHF	TGTGCCAGCAGCCAAGGAGATAATCAGCCCCAGCATTTT
-	TRBV19	-	TRBJ1-5	CASSIEAAVNQPQHF	TGTGCCAGTAGTATAGAGGCCGCAGTAAATCAGCCCCAGCATTTT
-	TRBV5-1	-	TRBJ1-1	CASSLEGRNTEAFF	TGCGCCAGCAGCTTGGAAGGGAGGAACACTGAAGCTTTCTTT
-	TRBV5-6	TRBD1	TRBJ1-6	CASSLGTELPNSPLHF	TGTGCCAGCAGCCTCGGGACAGAACTCCCCAATTCACCCCTCCACTTT
-	TRBV20-1	-	TRBJ2-7	CSASPGSTYEQYF	TGCAGTGCTAGTCCAGGTTCCACCTACGAGCAGTACTTC
-	TRBV28	-	TRBJ1-5	CASSSGQSLNQPQHF	TGTGCCAGCAGTTCAGGACAGTCGCTCAATCAGCCCCAGCATTTT
-	TRBV7-9	TRBD1	TRBJ1-2	CASSLHSDRVGGYTF	TGTGCCAGCAGCCTACACTCCGACAGGGTTGGTGGCTACACCTTC
-	TRBV30	TRBD1	TRBJ1-4	CAWSGDSNEKLFF	TGTGCCTGGAGTGGGGACAGTAACGAAAAACTGTTTTTT
-	TRBV3-1/TRBV3-2	-	TRBJ2-5	CASSPAEQETQYF	TGTGCCAGCAGTCCTGCGGAGCAAGAGACCCAGTACTTC
once	TRBV27	TRBD2	TRBJ2-3	CASSLNRQIFGLAASTDTQYF	TGTGCCAGCAGTTTAAACAGGCAGATCTTTGGACTAGCAGCTAGCACAGATACGCAGTATTTT
few	TRBV3-1/TRBV3-2	-	TRBJ2-2	CASSRTAAGELFF	TGTGCCAGCAGCCGGACTGCTGCCGGGGAGCTGTTTTTT
-	TRBV3-1/TRBV3-2	TRBD2	TRBJ2-1	CASSPSPGLALPEQFF	TGTGCCAGCAGCCCCTCACCGGGACTAGCTCTTCCTGAGCAGTTCTTC
once	TRBV9	-	TRBJ1-1	CASSVAQSNTEAFF	TGTGCCAGCAGCGTAGCGCAGTCGAACACTGAAGCTTTCTTT
-	TRBV5-1	TRBD2	TRBJ2-3	CASSLTSGALTDTQYF	TGCGCCAGCAGCCTCACTAGCGGGGCACTCACAGATACGCAGTATTTT
-	TRBV9	-	TRBJ1-1	CASSVAYNTEAFF	TGTGCCAGCAGCGTAGCCTACAACACTGAAGCTTTCTTT
-	TRBV18	-	TRBJ2-2	CASSPPNARGGGELFF	TGTGCCAGCTCCCCCCCAAACGCCAGGGGTGGCGGGGAGCTGTTTTTT
-	TRBV19	TRBD1	TRBJ1-4	CASRRTGQGAEKLFF	TGTGCCAGTAGACGCACGGGACAGGGGGCCGAAAAACTGTTTTTT
-	TRBV4-3	-	TRBJ1-4	CASSQGVDTTNEKLFF	TGCGCCAGCAGCCAAGGAGTCGACACAACTAATGAAAAACTGTTTTTT
-	TRBV3-1/TRBV3-2	-	TRBJ1-3	CASSTEGGAGNTIYF	TGTGCCAGCAGCACAGAAGGAGGTGCTGGAAACACCATATATTTT
-	TRBV15	-	TRBJ1-1	CATSARRGWDTEAFF	TGTGCCACCAGCGCTAGGAGGGGATGGGACACTGAAGCTTTCTTT
-	TRBV5-1	-	TRBJ1-3	CASSPLVSGNTIYF	TGCGCCAGCAGCCCCCTCGTCTCTGGAAACACCATATATTTT
-	TRBV6-5	TRBD1	TRBJ1-2	CASRTGTGYGYTF	TGTGCCAGCAGGACCGGGACAGGCTATGGCTACACCTTC
-	TRBV6-6	-	TRBJ2-5	CASSMEVSQETQYF	TGTGCCAGCAGTATGGAGGTGAGCCAAGAGACCCAGTACTTC
-	TRBV4-2	TRBD2	TRBJ2-4	CASSQDLAGGRIQYF	TGTGCCAGCAGCCAAGATCTAGCGGGAGGTCGCATTCAGTACTTC
-	TRBV5-4	TRBD1	TRBJ2-7	CASRLGQGNEQYF	TGTGCCAGCAGACTAGGACAGGGGAACGAGCAGTACTTC
-	TRBV7-2	-	TRBJ1-2	CASSLLDSRNPYGYTF	TGTGCCAGCAGCTTACTGGACAGCCGAAACCCTTATGGCTACACCTTC
-	TRBV7-9	-	TRBJ2-1	CASSLPGGGSYNEQFF	TGTGCCAGCAGCTTACCGGGGGGCGGATCCTACAATGAGCAGTTCTTC
-	TRBV5-4	TRBD2	TRBJ2-7	CASSFAGTSRNEQYF	TGTGCCAGCAGCTTTGCCGGGACTAGTCGTAATGAGCAGTACTTC
-	TRBV25-1	TRBD1	TRBJ2-6	CASSTPGTGFGANVLTF	TGTGCCAGCAGTACTCCCGGGACAGGGTTTGGGGCCAACGTCCTGACTTTC
-	TRBV7-8	-	TRBJ2-1	CASSLSKNRDYNEQFF	TGTGCCAGCAGCTTAAGCAAGAACAGGGACTACAATGAGCAGTTCTTC
-	TRBV6-4	-	TRBJ1-2	CASRNRDTRDYGYTF	TGTGCCAGCAGAAACCGGGACACTAGGGATTATGGCTACACCTTC
-	TRBV20-1	TRBD1	TRBJ2-6	CSASRQGLSGANVLTF	TGCAGTGCAAGTCGACAGGGCCTCTCTGGGGCCAACGTCCTGACTTTC
-	TRBV19	TRBD1	TRBJ1-1	CASSRTRTGGTEAFF	TGTGCCAGTAGCCGCACGAGGACAGGGGGCACTGAAGCTTTCTTT
-	TRBV29-1	TRBD1	TRBJ1-4	CSVVLDRINEKLFF	TGCAGCGTTGTGCTGGACAGGATCAATGAAAAACTGTTTTTT
-	TRBV18	-	TRBJ2-7	CASSKTAYEQYF	TGTGCCAGCTCAAAGACAGCCTACGAGCAGTACTTC
-	TRBV28	-	TRBJ2-7	CASSFRTDYEQYF	TGTGCCAGCAGTTTTAGGACAGACTACGAGCAGTACTTC
-	TRBV7-9	-	TRBJ2-3	CASSPRQELTDTQYF	TGTGCCAGCAGCCCACGACAGGAATTAACAGATACGCAGTATTTT
-	TRBV5-5	-	TRBJ1-1	CASSLGGPRAFF	TGTGCCAGCAGCTTGGGCGGGCCAAGGGCTTTCTTT
-	TRBV14	TRBD2	TRBJ2-1	CASSHGRLAGVWNEQFF	TGTGCCAGCAGCCATGGGAGACTAGCGGGAGTCTGGAATGAGCAGTTCTTC
-	TRBV19	-	TRBJ1-4	CASKGQEREKLFF	TGTGCCAGTAAGGGGCAGGAGCGTGAAAAACTGTTTTTT
-	TRBV6-1	-	TRBJ1-2	CASSELNYGYTF	TGTGCCAGCAGTGAATTAAACTATGGCTACACCTTC